Listed here are 9 T cell receptor beta chains from one sample, sequenced in a study of cytomegalovirus exposure and HLA in healthy donors. The PCR ran on 60 Vbeta and 13 Jbeta primers. The assay was immunoSEQ multiplex PCR, and TCRdb's table has in-frame clones only and misses some. The sample has about 100,000 clones, approximately 79% seen once. Material: PBMCs. The receptor source for this set is a woman aged 40 to 55 in good health and CMV-seropositive.

This chain joins TRBV5-1 and TRBJ2-7, with 12 nucleotides matching TRBD2. CDR1 SGHRS and CDR2 YFSETQ come from the germline V gene. There are 15 residues in the CDR3. Trimming cost V 3 bases and J 2 bases; bases outside gene matches: 3. The CDR3 nucleotides read TGCGCCAGCAGCTGGACTAGCGGGGAACCCTACGAGCAGTACTTC. Translated: CASSWTSGEPYEQYF.

The V gene is TRBV4-1, the J gene TRBJ1-2; D gene uncertain. Deletions cut 4 bases from V and 4 bases from J, with 10 bases between. CDR3 size: 13 residues. Germline assignment: CDR1 MGHRA and CDR2 YSYEKL. CDR3 nucleotides: TGCGCCAGCAGCCTAGGAGGGTTCTATGGCTACACCTTC. Protein sequence: CASSLGGFYGYTF.

This clone was found once. V is TRBV27 and J is TRBJ1-6; 11 bases line up with TRBD1. V dropped 1 base and J dropped 7; count of bases not matched to a gene: 6. From germline, CDR1 is MNHEY and CDR2 SMNVEV (reference sequence). This CDR3 contains 17 residues. In nucleotides, the CDR3 is TGTGCCAGCAGTTTATATTGGACAGGGGGCGACAATTCACCCCTCCACTTT. Protein sequence: CASSLYWTGGDNSPLHF.

The V and J genes are TRBV10-3 and TRBJ2-1; 7 nucleotides match TRBD2. J gave up 6 bases and V 8 bases, and 1 base lay outside the gene matches. Germline V gives CDR1 ENHRY, CDR2 SYGVKD. CDR3 length: 11 residues. CDR3 sequence: CAIRLANEQFF. The DNA for the CDR3 is TGTGCCATCCGACTAGCCAATGAGCAGTTCTTC.

The chain is built from TRBV6-1 and TRBJ1-2, with D hard to call. V was trimmed by 5 bases and J by 0 bases, leaving 13 bases between them. The CDR3 is 15 amino acids. From germline, CDR1 is MNHNS and CDR2 SASEGT. In DNA, the CDR3 is TGTGCCAGCAGTCCCCGGAGGGATACTAACTATGGCTACACCTTC. Translated: CASSPRRDTNYGYTF.

V and J are TRBV15 and TRBJ2-7; 7 positions match TRBD1. CDR1 is LNHNV, CDR2 YYDKDF, per germline (reference sequence). The CDR3 is 15 amino acids. Trimming at V came to 1 base and at J to 6 bases, leaving 9 bases not matched to a gene. The chain's CDR3 is CATSRGATGVREQYF. The CDR3 coding sequence is TGTGCCACCAGCAGAGGGGCAACAGGGGTCCGCGAGCAGTACTTC.

This clone appeared a few times. This sample includes further DNA sequences coding for the same CDR3. The chain carries TRBV5-4 and TRBJ1-1; D remains ambiguous. Trimming pared 4 bases from V and 3 bases from J, leaving 7 bases between. This CDR3 is 12 amino acids long. Germline V gene sequence: CDR1 SGHNT, CDR2 YYREEE (reference sequence). In DNA, the CDR3 is TGTGCCAGCAGCGCGCGGGACACTGAAGCTTTCTTT. It is translated as CASSARDTEAFF.

The CDR3: CASSAGFEKLFF. The CDR3 DNA reads as TGTGCCAGCAGTGCAGGGTTCGAAAAACTGTTTTTT. This chain joins TRBV6-1 and TRBJ1-4, with a possible D match to TRBD1 (5 bases). Germline V lookup: CDR1 MNHNS, CDR2 SASEGT. V lost 4 bases and J lost 8, with 8 bases in between. CDR3 length: 12 amino acids.

This clone was detected a few times. The DNA for the CDR3 is TGTGCCAGCAGTTCGTCCGTTACCGGGGAGCTGTTTTTT. The encoded protein is CASSSSVTGELFF. This chain links TRBV2 with TRBJ2-2, with D unclear. The CDR3 has 13 residues. Trimming took off 5 bases at V and 5 bases at J, with 9 bases between the two ends. Per the germline V gene, CDR1 is SNHLY and CDR2 is FYNNEI. Looking up the rest from reference TRBV2 and TRBJ2-2 gives the full variable domain: EPEVTQTPSHQVTQMGQEVILRCVPISNHLYFYWYRQILGQKVEFLVSFYNNEISEKSEIFDDQFSVERPDGSNFTLKIRSTKLEDSAMYFCASSSSVTGELFFGEGSRLTVL.